The rows below give T cell receptor beta chains drawn from one sample of a study of T-cell memory formation after mild COVID-19. TCRdb called the 5' RACE reads again in MiXCR, with one record for every CDR3 protein. The sample holds about 430,000 distinct CDR3 sequences, roughly 18% seen once. The specimen sequenced was PBMCs or a T cell subset sorted from them (not recorded which). The receptors stem from a man aged 18-30 years who had mild COVID-19 (a few samples of this study predate the infection). Cell type and time point are not known. The CDR3 runs from the conserved cysteine through the conserved F or W. A D gene is named only where the DNA matches it firmly. A clone size is listed for some rows: how often the clone was seen (once, few, many), or a class if it is expanded.

size: few
J: TRBJ1-1
D: -
V: TRBV7-9
CDR3: CASSSRGATGLLNTEAFF
DNA: TGTGCCAGCAGCTCCAGAGGGGCAACAGGGCTCTTGAACACTGAAGCTTTCTTT

size: -
J: TRBJ2-2
D: -
V: TRBV6-6
CDR3: CASSYSLENTGELFF
DNA: TGTGCCAGCAGTTACTCGCTAGAAAACACCGGGGAGCTGTTTTTT

size: few
J: TRBJ2-5
D: -
V: TRBV7-8
CDR3: CASSLTWTDQETQYF
DNA: TGTGCCAGCAGCTTAACTTGGACGGATCAAGAGACCCAGTACTTC

size: -
J: TRBJ1-2
D: -
V: TRBV7-9
CDR3: CASSLDGVGYTF
DNA: TGTGCCAGCAGCTTAGATGGGGTTGGCTACACCTTC

size: many
J: TRBJ2-1
D: -
V: TRBV12-3/TRBV12-4
CDR3: CASSPDTYNEQFF
DNA: TGTGCCAGCAGCCCTGACACCTACAATGAGCAGTTCTTC

size: -
J: TRBJ1-2
D: -
V: TRBV6-6
CDR3: CASSYAQGYGYTF
DNA: TGTGCCAGCAGTTACGCCCAGGGCTATGGCTACACCTTC

size: many
J: TRBJ1-5
D: -
V: TRBV20-1
CDR3: CSARDGGRAFNQPQHF
DNA: TGCAGTGCTAGAGATGGTGGCAGGGCCTTCAATCAGCCCCAGCATTTT

size: few
J: TRBJ1-1
D: -
V: TRBV11-2
CDR3: CASSPTVRTEAFF
DNA: TGTGCCAGCAGCCCAACGGTAAGGACTGAAGCTTTCTTT

size: few
J: TRBJ1-1
D: -
V: TRBV5-1
CDR3: CASSRPGVGEAFF
DNA: TGCGCCAGCAGCCGTCCCGGAGTAGGTGAAGCTTTCTTT

size: few
J: TRBJ1-3
D: -
V: TRBV12-3/TRBV12-4
CDR3: CASSLLFSSGNTIYF
DNA: TGTGCCAGCAGTTTACTGTTCTCCTCTGGAAACACCATATATTTT

size: many
J: TRBJ2-5
D: -
V: TRBV12-3/TRBV12-4
CDR3: CASSLVGEAQYF
DNA: TGTGCCAGCAGTTTAGTCGGAGAGGCCCAGTACTTC

size: many
J: TRBJ1-1
D: -
V: TRBV4-1
CDR3: CASSQEWGETEAFF
DNA: TGCGCCAGCAGCCAAGAATGGGGGGAGACTGAAGCTTTCTTT

size: few
J: TRBJ1-1
D: -
V: TRBV6-5
CDR3: CASSYWGSVNTEAFF
DNA: TGTGCCAGCAGTTACTGGGGGTCCGTGAACACTGAAGCTTTCTTT

size: few
J: TRBJ1-5
D: -
V: TRBV12-3/TRBV12-4
CDR3: CASSLILGAGQPQHF
DNA: TGTGCCAGCAGTTTAATTCTCGGGGCCGGGCAGCCCCAGCATTTT

size: few
J: TRBJ2-3
D: TRBD2
V: TRBV29-1
CDR3: CSVEDRGGRGTDTQYF
DNA: TGCAGCGTTGAAGATCGCGGAGGGAGGGGCACAGATACGCAGTATTTT

size: few
J: TRBJ2-2
D: -
V: TRBV12-3/TRBV12-4
CDR3: CATGTGTGELFF
DNA: TGTGCCACCGGGACCGGCACCGGGGAGCTGTTTTTT

size: -
J: TRBJ2-3
D: TRBD2
V: TRBV29-1
CDR3: CSVVAGGLDTQYF
DNA: TGCAGCGTTGTAGCGGGGGGCCTGGATACGCAGTATTTT

size: few
J: TRBJ2-7
D: -
V: TRBV20-1
CDR3: CSARDIGGSYEQYF
DNA: TGCAGTGCTAGAGACATCGGAGGATCCTACGAGCAGTACTTC

size: -
J: TRBJ2-3
D: -
V: TRBV18
CDR3: CASSPFEGRDTQYF
DNA: TGTGCCAGCTCACCATTCGAAGGGCGAGATACGCAGTATTTT

size: few
J: TRBJ2-1
D: -
V: TRBV10-3
CDR3: CAIKDSQVHEQFF
DNA: TGTGCCATCAAGGACTCCCAAGTACATGAGCAGTTCTTC

size: few
J: TRBJ1-1
D: TRBD1
V: TRBV5-1
CDR3: CASSLAPTGVEAFF
DNA: TGCGCCAGCAGCTTGGCCCCGACAGGGGTCGAAGCTTTCTTT

size: -
J: TRBJ1-3
D: -
V: TRBV7-2
CDR3: CASSLGGGGGNTIYF
DNA: TGTGCCAGCAGCTTAGGCGGGGGAGGAGGAAACACCATATATTTT

size: -
J: TRBJ2-6
D: -
V: TRBV2
CDR3: CASSRRGRGANVLTF
DNA: TGTGCCAGCAGCAGACGGGGGAGAGGGGCCAACGTCCTGACTTTC

size: many
J: TRBJ2-7
D: TRBD1
V: TRBV5-1
CDR3: CASSSQGAVYEQYF
DNA: TGCGCCAGCAGCTCGCAGGGGGCCGTCTACGAGCAGTACTTC

size: -
J: TRBJ2-3
D: -
V: TRBV20-1
CDR3: CSARTMGTDTQYF
DNA: TGCAGTGCTAGGACTATGGGCACAGATACGCAGTATTTT

size: many
J: TRBJ1-5
D: -
V: TRBV20-1
CDR3: CSARDSGNQPQHF
DNA: TGCAGTGCTAGAGACAGCGGAAATCAGCCCCAGCATTTT

size: few
J: TRBJ1-4
D: -
V: TRBV12-3/TRBV12-4
CDR3: CASSLPDKKLFF
DNA: TGTGCCAGCAGTCTCCCGGACAAAAAACTGTTTTTT

size: -
J: TRBJ1-2
D: -
V: TRBV6-2/TRBV6-3
CDR3: CASSLRDTDNYGYTF
DNA: TGTGCCAGCAGTTTGAGGGACACTGATAACTATGGCTACACCTTC

size: -
J: TRBJ2-2
D: TRBD1
V: TRBV5-1
CDR3: CASSLPPGQLVGELFF
DNA: TGCGCCAGCAGCTTGCCCCCGGGACAGCTTGTTGGGGAGCTGTTTTTT

size: few
J: TRBJ2-5
D: -
V: TRBV7-2
CDR3: CASSFPRETQYF
DNA: TGTGCCAGCAGCTTTCCACGTGAGACCCAGTACTTC

size: few
J: TRBJ2-1
D: -
V: TRBV28
CDR3: CASSSQGGQQFF
DNA: TGTGCCAGCAGTTCTCAGGGGGGCCAGCAGTTCTTC

size: few
J: TRBJ1-6
D: -
V: TRBV4-1
CDR3: CASSQESGTLGQSPLHF
DNA: TGCGCCAGCAGCCAAGAGTCTGGGACCCTCGGCCAATCACCCCTCCACTTT

size: few
J: TRBJ2-3
D: -
V: TRBV7-9
CDR3: CASQDGADTQYF
DNA: TGTGCCTCACAGGATGGGGCGGATACGCAGTATTTT

size: few
J: TRBJ2-3
D: TRBD2
V: TRBV28
CDR3: CAIGLAAPADTQYF
DNA: TGTGCCATCGGACTAGCGGCCCCCGCGGATACGCAGTATTTT

size: few
J: TRBJ1-6
D: TRBD1
V: TRBV12-3/TRBV12-4
CDR3: CASSIQGNNSPLHF
DNA: TGTGCCAGCAGTATACAGGGGAATAATTCACCCCTCCACTTT

size: -
J: TRBJ1-2
D: TRBD1
V: TRBV5-1
CDR3: CASSPGRLGTGDGYTF
DNA: TGCGCCAGCAGCCCCGGGAGGCTGGGGACAGGGGATGGCTACACCTTC

size: -
J: TRBJ1-1
D: -
V: TRBV6-2/TRBV6-3
CDR3: CATELDGLNTEAFF
DNA: TGTGCCACCGAGTTGGACGGCTTGAACACTGAAGCTTTCTTT

size: -
J: TRBJ2-3
D: -
V: TRBV5-1
CDR3: CASSLSVSGTQYF
DNA: TGCGCCAGCAGCTTGAGCGTATCAGGGACGCAGTATTTT

size: few
J: TRBJ2-3
D: -
V: TRBV5-1
CDR3: CASSPGGRSTDTQYF
DNA: TGCGCCAGCAGCCCCGGGGGACGGAGCACAGATACGCAGTATTTT

size: -
J: TRBJ2-3
D: -
V: TRBV29-1
CDR3: CSVGLLKADTQYF
DNA: TGCAGCGTTGGACTTCTCAAAGCAGATACGCAGTATTTT

size: few
J: TRBJ2-2
D: TRBD1
V: TRBV6-2/TRBV6-3
CDR3: CASSTGASTGELFF
DNA: TGTGCCAGCAGTACAGGGGCGAGTACCGGGGAGCTGTTTTTT

size: -
J: TRBJ1-1
D: -
V: TRBV6-5
CDR3: CASSYQELNTEAFF
DNA: TGTGCCAGCAGTTACCAGGAGCTAAACACTGAAGCTTTCTTT

size: many
J: TRBJ1-2
D: TRBD1
V: TRBV11-2
CDR3: CASSQDRGGGYTF
DNA: TGTGCCAGCAGCCAAGACAGGGGAGGTGGCTACACCTTC

size: -
J: TRBJ2-5
D: -
V: TRBV11-2
CDR3: CASSLFGYQETQYF
DNA: TGTGCCAGCAGCTTATTCGGGTACCAAGAGACCCAGTACTTC